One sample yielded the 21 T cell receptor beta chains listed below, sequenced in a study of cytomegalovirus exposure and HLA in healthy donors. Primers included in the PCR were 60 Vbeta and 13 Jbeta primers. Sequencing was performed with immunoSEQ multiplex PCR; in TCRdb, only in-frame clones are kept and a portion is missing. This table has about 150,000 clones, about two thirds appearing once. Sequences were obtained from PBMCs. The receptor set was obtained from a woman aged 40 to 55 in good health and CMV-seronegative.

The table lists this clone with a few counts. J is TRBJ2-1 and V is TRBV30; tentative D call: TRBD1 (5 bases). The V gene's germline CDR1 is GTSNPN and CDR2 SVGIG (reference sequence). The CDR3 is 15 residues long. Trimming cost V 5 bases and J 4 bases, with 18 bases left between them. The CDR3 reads CAWLLDGATYNEQFF. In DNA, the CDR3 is TGTGCCTGGTTGCTCGATGGGGCGACATACAATGAGCAGTTCTTC.

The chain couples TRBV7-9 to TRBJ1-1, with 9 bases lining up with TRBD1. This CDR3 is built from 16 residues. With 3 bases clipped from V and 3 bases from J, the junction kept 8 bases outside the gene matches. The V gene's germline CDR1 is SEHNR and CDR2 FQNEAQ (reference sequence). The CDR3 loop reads CASSLGQGTRDTEAFF. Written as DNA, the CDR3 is TGTGCCAGCAGCTTGGGACAGGGTACCAGGGACACTGAAGCTTTCTTT.

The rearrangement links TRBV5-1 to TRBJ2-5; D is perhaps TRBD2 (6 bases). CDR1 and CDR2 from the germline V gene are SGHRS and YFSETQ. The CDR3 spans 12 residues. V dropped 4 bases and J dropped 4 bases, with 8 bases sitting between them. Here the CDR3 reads CASSQEGETQYF. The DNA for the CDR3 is TGCGCCAGCAGCCAGGAGGGAGAGACCCAGTACTTC.

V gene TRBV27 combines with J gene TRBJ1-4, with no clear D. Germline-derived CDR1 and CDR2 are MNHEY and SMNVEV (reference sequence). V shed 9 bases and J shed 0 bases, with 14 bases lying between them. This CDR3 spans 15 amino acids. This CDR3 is CASRYGGATNEKLFF. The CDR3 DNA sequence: TGTGCCAGTCGGTACGGAGGTGCAACTAATGAAAAACTGTTTTTT.

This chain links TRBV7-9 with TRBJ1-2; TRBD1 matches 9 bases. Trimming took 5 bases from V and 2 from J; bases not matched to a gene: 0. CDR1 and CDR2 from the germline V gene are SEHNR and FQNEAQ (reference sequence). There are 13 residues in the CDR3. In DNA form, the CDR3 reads TGTGCCAGCAGCGGGACAGGGAACTATGGCTACACCTTC. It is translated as CASSGTGNYGYTF.

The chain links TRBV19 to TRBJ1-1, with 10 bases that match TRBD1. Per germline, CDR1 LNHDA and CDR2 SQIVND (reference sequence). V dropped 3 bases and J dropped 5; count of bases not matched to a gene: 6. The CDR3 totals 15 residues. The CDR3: CASSIGTGVLTEAFF. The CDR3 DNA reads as TGTGCCAGTAGTATCGGGACAGGGGTTTTGACTGAAGCTTTCTTT.

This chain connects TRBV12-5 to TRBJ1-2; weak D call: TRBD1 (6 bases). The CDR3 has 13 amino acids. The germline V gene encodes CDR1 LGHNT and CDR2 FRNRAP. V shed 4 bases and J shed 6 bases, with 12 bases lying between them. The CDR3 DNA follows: TGTGCTAGTGGTTCGATACAGGGTCATGGCTACACCTTC. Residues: CASGSIQGHGYTF.

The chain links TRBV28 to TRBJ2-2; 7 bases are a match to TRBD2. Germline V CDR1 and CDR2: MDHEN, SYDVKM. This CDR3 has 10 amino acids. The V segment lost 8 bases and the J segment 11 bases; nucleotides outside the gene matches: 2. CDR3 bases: TGTGCCAGCGGGAGGGCCGAGCTGTTTTTT. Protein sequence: CASGRAELFF.

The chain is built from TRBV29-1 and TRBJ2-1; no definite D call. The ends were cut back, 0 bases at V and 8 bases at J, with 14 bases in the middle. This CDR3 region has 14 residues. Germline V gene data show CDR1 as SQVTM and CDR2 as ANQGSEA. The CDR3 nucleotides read TGCAGCGTTGAAGATCGGCCCCTGGGCGATGAGCAGTTCTTC. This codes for CSVEDRPLGDEQFF.

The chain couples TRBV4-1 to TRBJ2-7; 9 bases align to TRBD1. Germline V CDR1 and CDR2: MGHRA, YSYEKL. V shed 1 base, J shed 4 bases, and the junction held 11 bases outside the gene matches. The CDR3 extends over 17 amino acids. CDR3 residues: CASSQVHRTGDLYEQYF. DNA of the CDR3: TGCGCCAGCAGCCAAGTCCACCGGACAGGGGACTTATACGAGCAGTACTTC.

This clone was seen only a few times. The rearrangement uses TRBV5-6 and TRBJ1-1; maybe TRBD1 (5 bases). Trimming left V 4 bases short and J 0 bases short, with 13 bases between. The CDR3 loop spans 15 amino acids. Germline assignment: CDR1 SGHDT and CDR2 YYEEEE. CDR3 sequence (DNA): TGTGCCAGCAGCCCACGGCGGGGACTGAACACTGAAGCTTTCTTT. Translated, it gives CASSPRRGLNTEAFF.

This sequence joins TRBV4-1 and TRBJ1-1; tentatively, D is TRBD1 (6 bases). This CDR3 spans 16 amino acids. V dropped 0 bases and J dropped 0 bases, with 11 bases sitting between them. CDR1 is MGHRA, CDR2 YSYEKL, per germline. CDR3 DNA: TGCGCCAGCAGCCAAGATCACAGGGTCATGAACACTGAAGCTTTCTTT. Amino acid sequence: CASSQDHRVMNTEAFF.

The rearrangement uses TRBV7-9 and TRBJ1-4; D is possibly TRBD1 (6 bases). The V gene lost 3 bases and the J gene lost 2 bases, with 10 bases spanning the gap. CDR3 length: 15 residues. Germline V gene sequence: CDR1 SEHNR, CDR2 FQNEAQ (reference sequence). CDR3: CASSFMQGTNEKLFF. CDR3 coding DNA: TGTGCCAGCAGCTTCATGCAGGGGACTAATGAAAAACTGTTTTTT.

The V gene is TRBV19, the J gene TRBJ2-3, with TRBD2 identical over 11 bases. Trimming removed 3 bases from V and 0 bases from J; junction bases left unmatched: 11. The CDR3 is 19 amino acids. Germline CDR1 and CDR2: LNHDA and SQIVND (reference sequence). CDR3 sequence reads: CASSIPLSRTSGSTDTQYF. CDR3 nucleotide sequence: TGTGCCAGTAGTATCCCTCTCTCTAGGACTAGCGGGAGCACAGATACGCAGTATTTT.

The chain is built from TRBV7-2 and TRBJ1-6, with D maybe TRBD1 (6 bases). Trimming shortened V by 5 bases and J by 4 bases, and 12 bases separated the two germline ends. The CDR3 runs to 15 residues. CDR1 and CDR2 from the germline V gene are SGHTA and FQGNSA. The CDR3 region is CASSPQDSYNSPLHF. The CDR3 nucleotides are TGTGCCAGCAGCCCCCAGGACAGTTATAATTCACCCCTCCACTTT.

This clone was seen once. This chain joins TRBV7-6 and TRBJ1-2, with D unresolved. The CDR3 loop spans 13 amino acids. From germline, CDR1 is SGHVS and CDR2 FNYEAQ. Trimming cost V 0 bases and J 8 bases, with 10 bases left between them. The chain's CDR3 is CASSLASDWGYTF. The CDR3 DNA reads TGTGCCAGCAGCTTAGCCTCGGACTGGGGCTACACCTTC.

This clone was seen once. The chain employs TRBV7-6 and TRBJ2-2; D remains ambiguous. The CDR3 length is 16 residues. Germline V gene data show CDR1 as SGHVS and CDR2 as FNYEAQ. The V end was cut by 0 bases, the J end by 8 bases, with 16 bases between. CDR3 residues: CASSLAQTTAPGELFF. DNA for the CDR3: TGTGCCAGCAGCTTAGCTCAGACAACTGCGCCGGGGGAGCTGTTTTTT.

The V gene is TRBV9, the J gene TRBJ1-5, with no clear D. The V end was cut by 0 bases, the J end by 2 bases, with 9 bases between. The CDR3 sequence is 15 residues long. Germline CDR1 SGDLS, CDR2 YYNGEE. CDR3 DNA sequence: TGTGCCAGCAGCGTAGGGTCGGGAGGCAATCAGCCCCAGCATTTT. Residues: CASSVGSGGNQPQHF.

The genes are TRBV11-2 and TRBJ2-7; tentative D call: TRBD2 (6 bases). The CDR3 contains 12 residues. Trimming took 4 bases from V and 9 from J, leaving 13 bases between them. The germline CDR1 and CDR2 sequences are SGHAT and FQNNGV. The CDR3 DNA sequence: TGTGCCAGCAGCTCAGCGGGCCACTGGCAGTACTTC. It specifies CASSSAGHWQYF.

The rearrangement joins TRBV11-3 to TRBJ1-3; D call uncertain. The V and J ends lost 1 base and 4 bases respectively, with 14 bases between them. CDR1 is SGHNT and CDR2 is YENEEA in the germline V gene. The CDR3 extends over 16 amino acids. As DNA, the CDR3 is TGTGCCAGCAGCTTAGGGTCCAGGAGGTCCGGAAACACCATATATTTT. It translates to CASSLGSRRSGNTIYF.

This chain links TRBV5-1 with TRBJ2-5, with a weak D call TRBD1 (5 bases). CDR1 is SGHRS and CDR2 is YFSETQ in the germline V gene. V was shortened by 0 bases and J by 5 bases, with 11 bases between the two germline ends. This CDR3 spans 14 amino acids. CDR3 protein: CASSLGGRVETQYF. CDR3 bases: TGCGCCAGCAGCTTGGGCGGCAGGGTCGAGACCCAGTACTTC.